One sample yielded the 29 T cell receptor beta chains listed below, sequenced in a study of blood T cells in healthy people across ages. A J-beta primer mix and a sample-barcoded 5' primer were used in a second PCR of roughly 6 to 12 cycles. TCRdb recomputed calls from the 5' RACE reads with MiXCR, one row per CDR3 protein. The repertoire holds about 1.1 million distinct CDR3 sequences, with more than 30% as singletons. What was sequenced was blood. These receptors originate from a man between 18 and 35 years old in good health.

The chain couples TRBV20-1 to TRBJ2-5, with 8 bases identical to TRBD2. Looked up from germline, CDR1 is DFQATT and CDR2 is SNEGSKA (reference sequence). The CDR3 length is 16 residues. Trimming cost V 2 bases and J 3 bases; bases outside gene matches: 11. Here the CDR3 reads CSARRASGPPEETQYF. The CDR3 bases are TGCAGTGCTAGACGGGCTAGCGGGCCTCCCGAAGAGACCCAGTACTTC.

This clonotype was seen more than once but under ten times. The chain has TRBV29-1 and TRBJ2-7, with a tentative D call TRBD1 (5 bases). The CDR3 consists of 11 residues. Germline V lookup: CDR1 SQVTM, CDR2 ANQGSEA. The germline V and J ends were trimmed by 6 bases and 5 bases, with 11 bases remaining between them. The CDR3 loop reads CSVDHRHEQYF. CDR3 coding DNA: TGCAGCGTAGACCACAGGCACGAGCAGTACTTC.

V usage is TRBV27 and J usage is TRBJ1-6; D is unclear. CDR1 is MNHEY and CDR2 is SMNVEV in the germline V gene (reference sequence). The CDR3 runs to 15 residues. Deletions cut 6 bases from V and 5 bases from J, with 14 bases between. The CDR3 DNA reads as TGTGCCAGCAGCGGCCATAACGTTAATAATTCACCCCTCCACTTT. Amino acid sequence: CASSGHNVNNSPLHF.

CDR3 residues: CASSSDRAWGYTF. DNA of the CDR3: TGTGCCAGCAGTTCGGACAGGGCTTGGGGCTACACCTTC. V and J are TRBV6-6 and TRBJ1-2, with 8 bases fitting TRBD1. Losses at the gene ends were 4 bases for V and 8 bases for J; bases not matched to a gene: 6. Per germline, CDR1 MNHNY and CDR2 SVGAGI (reference sequence). The CDR3 is 13 amino acids.

On this clonotype: Sequence at one end of the junction differs from germline and may be a read error. The chain links TRBV10-3 to TRBJ1-1; a weak D match, TRBD1 (6 bases). Germline lookup yields CDR1 ENHRY and CDR2 SYGVKD. The CDR3 spans 14 residues. CDR3 amino acids: CASSPRGELTEAFF. The CDR3 bases are TGTGCCAGCAGTCCAAGGGGGGAGCTCACTGAAGCTTTCTTT.

V gene TRBV5-6 combines with J gene TRBJ2-3; D unclear. The V end lost 2 bases, the J end lost 5 bases, and 15 bases lay between the germline ends. Germline CDR1 is SGHDT and CDR2 is YYEEEE. The CDR3 extends over 15 amino acids. CDR3 sequence: CASSFNSYRGDTQYF. In DNA form, the CDR3 reads TGTGCCAGCAGCTTCAACTCCTACCGTGGAGATACGCAGTATTTT.

The rearrangement joins TRBV2 to TRBJ1-2; 7 bases align to TRBD1. CDR3 length equals 15 residues. The V segment lost 10 bases and the J segment 3 bases; nucleotides outside the gene matches: 14. Germline CDR1 reads SNHLY; CDR2 reads FYNNEI. CDR3 in DNA: TGTGCCACCTGGGCCTGGGACAGTATGGACTATGGCTACACCTTC. It yields the protein CATWAWDSMDYGYTF.

V usage is TRBV30 and J usage is TRBJ2-3, with TRBD2 matching 10 bases. This CDR3 is 16 amino acids long. The J segment lost 1 base and the V segment lost 0 bases, leaving 4 bases of the junction unmatched. Germline loops: CDR1 GTSNPN, CDR2 SVGIG (reference sequence). CDR3 region: CAWSVFLAGGTDTQYF. In DNA form, the CDR3 reads TGTGCCTGGAGTGTATTCCTAGCGGGGGGCACAGATACGCAGTATTTT.

V usage is TRBV5-1 and J usage is TRBJ1-5; the D gene is possibly TRBD1 (6 bases). V dropped 4 bases and J dropped 5 bases, with 13 bases sitting between them. Per germline, CDR1 SGHRS and CDR2 YFSETQ. This CDR3 contains 14 residues. The CDR3 sequence is CASSQGGNDQPQHF. The CDR3 coding sequence is TGCGCCAGCAGCCAAGGGGGGAACGATCAGCCCCAGCATTTT.

A few counts support this clonotype. The rearrangement uses TRBV20-1 and TRBJ2-5; no reliable D call. The CDR3 has 10 residues. Per the germline V gene, CDR1 is DFQATT and CDR2 is SNEGSKA (reference sequence). With 2 bases removed from V and 5 bases from J, the gap between germline ends came to 3 bases. The CDR3: CSARMETQYF. The DNA for the CDR3 is TGCAGTGCTAGAATGGAGACCCAGTACTTC.

V usage is TRBV4-3 and J usage is TRBJ2-1; D may be TRBD1 (5 bases). Germline CDR1 LGHNA, CDR2 YSLEER. Trimming removed 0 bases from V and 0 bases from J, with 18 bases in between. The CDR3 has 19 residues. Here the CDR3 reads CASSQDLKTEPSSYNEQFF. The CDR3 nucleotides are TGCGCCAGCAGCCAAGATTTAAAGACAGAACCGAGCTCCTACAATGAGCAGTTCTTC.

The rearrangement links TRBV2 to TRBJ1-2, with D maybe TRBD1 (5 bases). The V end was cut by 7 bases, the J end by 2 bases, with 20 bases between. Germline V gene data show CDR1 as SNHLY and CDR2 as FYNNEI. The CDR3 has 16 amino acids. The CDR3 region has the DNA TGTGCCAGCAAAGAAGGGGCGGGGAAGGAGAACTATGGCTACACCTTC. Translation gives CASKEGAGKENYGYTF.

This clonotype has a handful of counts. This chain links TRBV10-3 with TRBJ2-1, with 11 bases that match TRBD2. V lost 6 bases to trimming and J lost 5 bases; unmatched junction nucleotides: 9. This CDR3 is built from 16 residues. Germline V CDR1 and CDR2: ENHRY, SYGVKD. Here the CDR3 reads CAISQQASGGHNEQFF. In DNA, the CDR3 is TGTGCCATCAGCCAGCAAGCTAGCGGGGGGCACAATGAGCAGTTCTTC.

This chain connects TRBV6-6 to TRBJ2-5, with 12 bases that match TRBD2. V dropped 4 bases and J dropped 9; count of bases not matched to a gene: 6. In germline, CDR1 is MNHNY, CDR2 SVGAGI (reference sequence). This CDR3 is built from 14 residues. The CDR3 protein is CASSSGLAGSSQYF. The CDR3 region has the DNA TGTGCCAGCAGTTCAGGACTAGCGGGGTCATCCCAGTACTTC.

This rearrangement joins TRBV6-6 to TRBJ2-1, with D perhaps matching TRBD2 (6 bases). The germline gives CDR1 MNHNY, CDR2 SVGAGI (reference sequence). V was shortened by 1 base and J by 5 bases, with 18 bases between the two germline ends. The CDR3 consists of 17 residues. CDR3 sequence: CASSYYGRGAVDNEQFF. The CDR3 region has the DNA TGTGCCAGCAGTTACTATGGGCGGGGAGCCGTAGACAATGAGCAGTTCTTC.

This rearrangement joins TRBV4-2 to TRBJ2-3; D is tentatively TRBD1 or TRBD2 (7 bases each). The CDR3 is 16 amino acids. CDR1 and CDR2 from the germline V gene are LGHNA and YNFKEQ. V lost 4 bases to trimming and J lost 2 bases, with 16 bases between them. This CDR3 is CASSRQGGGHTDTQYF. In DNA, the CDR3 is TGTGCCAGCAGCCGCCAGGGGGGGGGCCACACAGATACGCAGTATTTT.

This clonotype was picked up a small number of times. The chain has TRBV7-2 and TRBJ2-4; no firm D call. The length of the CDR3 is 16 residues. From germline, CDR1 is SGHTA and CDR2 FQGNSA. V lost 5 bases, J lost 0 bases, and 14 bases lay in between. In DNA form, the CDR3 reads TGTACCAGCAGCCCTCCTACAAGGCTAGCCAAAAACATTCAGTACTTC. Translated, it gives CTSSPPTRLAKNIQYF.

This chain uses TRBV20-1 with TRBJ2-5; the match to TRBD1 covers 7 bases. The end of the DNA fits TRBJ2-7 better, so the J call may be wrong. The CDR3 totals 15 residues. Germline V gene lookup returns CDR1 DFQATT and CDR2 SNEGSKA (reference sequence). DNA for the CDR3: TGCAGTGCTATTGCCGACAGGGATTACACCTACGAGCAGTACTTC. Amino acid sequence: CSAIADRDYTYEQYF.

This clonotype was seen more than once but under ten times. The V gene is TRBV4-1, the J gene TRBJ1-4; D ambiguous. V shed 1 base and J shed 0 bases, with 6 bases lying between them. This CDR3 is built from 15 residues. From germline, CDR1 is MGHRA and CDR2 YSYEKL. The CDR3 region has the DNA TGCGCCAGCAGCCAAGGACCCGCAACTAATGAAAAACTGTTTTTT. It specifies CASSQGPATNEKLFF.

V gene TRBV20-1 combines with J gene TRBJ1-1, with a possible D match to TRBD1 (6 bases). Germline values: CDR1 DFQATT, CDR2 SNEGSKA (reference sequence). V was pared by 0 bases and J by 6 bases, with 17 bases between. CDR3 length equals 15 residues. For the CDR3, the DNA is TGCAGTGCTAGAGATCCCCAGGGGACGTACGCTGAAGCTTTCTTT. Amino acids: CSARDPQGTYAEAFF.

This clonotype was seen a few times. The chain links TRBV6-1 to TRBJ1-2; D gene unclear. CDR1 is MNHNS, CDR2 SASEGT, per germline. This CDR3 has 13 residues. V was cut by 5 bases and J by 4 bases, with 11 bases left in between. CDR3 loop: CASSMDGPYGYTF. The CDR3 nucleotides are TGTGCCAGCAGTATGGACGGGCCCTATGGCTACACCTTC.

About this clonotype itself: The junction differs from germline at one of its ends, possibly a read error. The gene calls are TRBV2 and TRBJ2-5; D uncertain. The CDR3 loop spans 12 amino acids. The germline V gene encodes CDR1 SNHLY and CDR2 FYNNEI. CDR3 DNA sequence: TGTGCCAGCAACCAGAACCAAGAGGCCCAGTACTTC. Its translation: CASNQNQEAQYF.

V and J are TRBV7-2 and TRBJ1-1; unclear D gene. Germline CDR1 and CDR2: SGHTA and FQGNSA. Trimming took 5 bases from V and 0 from J, leaving 7 bases between them. The CDR3 has 13 amino acids. Written as DNA, the CDR3 is TGTGCCAGCAGCGCGAACATGAACACTGAAGCTTTCTTT. This gives the protein CASSANMNTEAFF.

V is TRBV7-9 and J is TRBJ2-5; tentatively, D is TRBD2 (6 bases). The CDR3 is made up of 16 amino acids. CDR1 and CDR2 from the germline V gene are SEHNR and FQNEAQ (reference sequence). Trimming removed 5 bases at V and 4 bases at J, with 20 bases between. The CDR3 DNA sequence: TGTGCCAGCAGCCCCCCGTTTGGAGGGGTTAGAGAGACCCAGTACTTC. It codes for CASSPPFGGVRETQYF.

This sequence joins TRBV29-1 and TRBJ1-1; no definite D call. Germline V lookup: CDR1 SQVTM, CDR2 ANQGSEA. V lost 6 bases and J lost 0, with 11 bases in between. This CDR3 contains 13 residues. The DNA for the CDR3 is TGCAGCGTCGGTGGGGAAATGAACACTGAAGCTTTCTTT. Translating gives CSVGGEMNTEAFF.

The chain combines TRBV29-1 with TRBJ1-1; 7 bases map to TRBD1. After removal of 4 bases from V and 2 bases from J, the junction contained 4 bases not matched to a gene. Germline V gene data show CDR1 as SQVTM and CDR2 as ANQGSEA. This CDR3 has 13 amino acids. The CDR3 spells CSVAWDSNTEAFF. CDR3 coding DNA: TGCAGCGTTGCCTGGGACAGTAACACTGAAGCTTTCTTT.

In its sample, this clonotype was seen a few times. The V and J genes are TRBV12-3 or TRBV12-4 and TRBJ1-4; tentatively, D is TRBD1 (5 bases). This CDR3 has 14 amino acids. The V end lost 7 bases, the J end lost 5 bases, and 14 bases lay between the germline ends. In DNA, the CDR3 is TGTGCCAGCACCCCGGGGACTTTAAATGAAAAACTGTTTTTT. Its translation: CASTPGTLNEKLFF.

The chain is built from TRBV5-1 and TRBJ2-4; tentative D call: TRBD2 (6 bases). This CDR3 region has 16 residues. Germline lookup yields CDR1 SGHRS and CDR2 YFSETQ. V dropped 1 base and J dropped 7 bases, with 18 bases sitting between them. The CDR3 is CASSLRGRAGPNIQYF. The CDR3 nucleotides are TGCGCCAGCAGCTTGAGAGGTAGGGCGGGGCCCAACATTCAGTACTTC.

Comments on this clonotype: A much bigger clone sits one base away, suggesting this may be a read error. For the CDR3, the DNA is TGCGCCAGCAGCCAAGGCTCCAGAGATATGCAGTATTTT. Its protein is CASSQGSRDMQYF. V and J are TRBV4-3 and TRBJ2-3; D is ambiguous. Per germline, CDR1 LGHNA and CDR2 YSLEER. The CDR3 totals 13 residues.